The 8 T cell receptor beta chains listed next were all sequenced from one sample in a study of T cell repertoires in aging, cancer and after chemotherapy. Peripheral blood genomic DNA, not sorted cells or RNA, was the template. Rearranged V-D-J TRB sequences were amplified with a mixed TRB-A/B primer pool. TCRdb itself ran the multiplex PCR reads through MiXCR, one entry per CDR3 protein. The table lists under 2,500 distinct CDR3 sequences, 20% to 25% of them singletons. Sequencing used blood. Every receptor here comes from a human donor with a solid tumor.

This clonotype is labeled as medium-sized. This rearrangement joins TRBV6-5 to TRBJ2-7, with TRBD1 matching over 7 bases. This CDR3 comprises 15 residues. V trimming: 6 bases; J trimming: 4 bases; junction bases outside the gene matches: 12. The germline CDR1 and CDR2 sequences are MNHEY and SVGAGI. The CDR3, as DNA: TGTGCCAGCAGGAGGGTGGGGACAGAAGCTTACGAGCAGTACTTC. It specifies CASRRVGTEAYEQYF.

This clonotype was recorded a few times. This sequence joins TRBV9 and TRBJ1-2, with D possibly matching TRBD1 (6 bases). V was cut by 2 bases and J by 2 bases, with 10 bases left in between. The CDR3 length is 14 residues. Per the germline V gene, CDR1 is SGDLS and CDR2 is YYNGEE. CDR3 coding DNA: TGTGCCAGCAGCGTGGACGGGACAAACTATGGCTACACCTTC. Translation: CASSVDGTNYGYTF.

V is TRBV12-3 or TRBV12-4 and J is TRBJ2-5; 13 bases match TRBD2. CDR3 size: 15 residues. V was clipped by 5 bases and J by 4 bases; unmatched bases: 4. The DNA of the CDR3 is TGTGCCAGCAGTAAGACTAGCGGGGGGAGAGAGACCCAGTACTTC. Its protein product is CASSKTSGGRETQYF.

This clonotype is classed as large. CDR3 in amino acids: CASSFTNRDYGYTF. For the CDR3, the DNA is TGTGCCAGCAGTTTCACAAACAGGGACTATGGCTACACCTTC. The chain links TRBV6-5 to TRBJ1-2; D might be TRBD1 (6 bases). The ends were cut back, 4 bases at V and 3 bases at J, with 12 bases in the middle. Per the germline V gene, CDR1 is MNHEY and CDR2 is SVGAGI. This CDR3 is 14 amino acids long.

The gene calls are TRBV5-4 and TRBJ2-5; 7 bases are shared with TRBD1. The CDR3 is 12 residues long. Per germline, CDR1 SGHNT and CDR2 YYREEE (reference sequence). The junction had 4 bases not matched to a gene; V was cut back by 4 bases and J by 7 bases. CDR3 sequence: CASSRDSGTQYF. CDR3 nucleotides: TGTGCCAGCAGCCGGGACAGTGGGACCCAGTACTTC.

This clonotype is labeled large. The V call is TRBV29-1, the J call TRBJ2-7; no firm D call. V was clipped by 7 bases and J by 5 bases, with 15 bases between them. The germline CDR1 and CDR2 sequences are SQVTM and ANQGSEA. This CDR3 is 12 amino acids long. In DNA, the CDR3 is TGCAGCGCTGGCCTTACGGGTAACGAGCAGTACTTC. Protein sequence: CSAGLTGNEQYF.

This CDR3 is CATSDWNDRISYNEQFF. The CDR3 DNA follows: TGTGCCACCAGTGATTGGAACGACAGGATCTCTTACAATGAGCAGTTCTTC. The chain couples TRBV24-1 to TRBJ2-1, with D possibly matching TRBD1 (6 bases). Germline CDR1 is KGHDR and CDR2 is SFDVKD. Trimming removed 2 bases at V and 4 bases at J, with 17 bases between. CDR3 length: 17 residues.

V usage is TRBV13 and J usage is TRBJ1-6; D remains unclear. The V end lost 0 bases, the J end lost 7 bases, and 13 bases lay between the germline ends. CDR3 size: 16 residues. Germline V gene lookup returns CDR1 PRHDT and CDR2 FYEKMQ (reference sequence). The DNA of the CDR3 is TGTGCCAGCAGCTTAGGGTCCGCGGCGGTAAATTCACCCCTCCACTTT. It yields the protein CASSLGSAAVNSPLHF.